Included here is one TCR beta chain sequence, with context. This entry is derived from a study of beta chain features in type 1 diabetes. Reverse transcription of all isolated RNA meant that expressed TCRB transcripts were sequenced. TCRdb keeps only in-frame clones here, not all; method: immunoSEQ multiplex PCR. The sample lists about half a million clones; about 10% were seen once. V was clipped by 6 bases and J by 4 bases, with 6 bases between them. This CDR3 contains 11 residues. Germline-derived CDR1 and CDR2 are MDHEN and SYDVKM. Based on CD45RO/CCR7/CD25/CD127/CD95/CD27, CD4+ regulatory, stem cell-like memory, naive and central memory cells were sorted. Sorted populations all had greater than 95% purity.

Input material: naive CD4+ T cells from blood. The source of this sequence is a woman under 30 in good health. The V gene is TRBV28, the J gene TRBJ1-2; unclear D gene. The CDR3 DNA sequence: TGTGCCAGCAGCCACTCCTATGGCTACACCTTC. This sequence encodes CASSHSYGYTF.